This T cell receptor (beta chain) appears in the sequencing data of a study of control samples from healthy donors and cancer patients. Profiling relied on immunoSEQ multiplex PCR, and the TCRdb table lists in-frame clones only, not all of them. The sample records approximately 120,000 clones, roughly 92% being singletons. The CDR3 loop spans 15 amino acids. The V gene end was trimmed by 2 bases and the J gene end by 3 bases; junction bases not matched to a gene: 7. The germline gives CDR1 LGHNT, CDR2 FRNRAP. The chain couples TRBV12-5 to TRBJ2-7, with 7 bases identical to TRBD2. The receptor was derived from a man older than 75 with head and neck cancer. The material sequenced was PBMCs. The CDR3: CASGLLGRGGYEQYF. The DNA for the CDR3 is TGTGCTAGTGGTTTGTTGGGGAGGGGTGGCTACGAGCAGTACTTC.